These 4 T cell receptor beta chains originate from one sample sequenced in a study of naive and memory T cell subsets. Study observations and caveats: A few larger clonotypes appeared in naive repertoires, especially CD8, possibly memory cells re-expressing CD45RA.

The antigens for these receptors are not known. Both TRBC1 and TRBC2 were covered by a beta constant-region primer of two equimolar oligonucleotides. The ligated cDNA underwent four PCR rounds using SP2 and nested alpha and beta constant-region primers. MiXCR was run by TCRdb on the UMI-ligation and nested PCR reads, yielding one entry per CDR3 protein. Here the sample spans around 140,000 distinct CDR3 sequences, 15% to 25% being singletons. Material: naive CD8+ T cells from blood. Receptors originate from a human donor in good health.

This clonotype was detected a few times. The chain recombines TRBV28 with TRBJ1-3; D unclear. V lost 2 bases and J lost 2, with 4 bases in between. The CDR3 extends over 13 amino acids. Germline V gives CDR1 MDHEN, CDR2 SYDVKM. The CDR3: CASSLLAGNTIYF. DNA of the CDR3: TGTGCCAGCAGTTTACTTGCTGGAAACACCATATATTTT.

This clonotype was seen a handful of times. The CDR3: CASSFRSPSGRADEQFF. The CDR3 nucleotides are TGTGCCAGCAGTTTTAGAAGTCCGAGCGGGAGGGCCGATGAGCAGTTCTTC. This chain uses TRBV12-3 or TRBV12-4 with TRBJ2-1, with 10 bases that match TRBD2. V dropped 3 bases and J dropped 8; count of bases not matched to a gene: 13. The length of the CDR3 is 17 residues.

The CDR3 nucleotides are TGTGCCAGCAGTTTGGCCGAGAACACTGAAGCTTTCTTT. This codes for CASSLAENTEAFF. The J gene is TRBJ1-1, the V gene TRBV27; no firm D call. The germline CDR1 and CDR2 sequences are MNHEY and SMNVEV (reference sequence). The CDR3 runs 13 residues. With 3 bases removed from V and 1 base from J, the gap between germline ends came to 6 bases.

This clonotype was seen once. CDR3: CASSLQGRETQYF. CDR3 DNA sequence: TGTGCCAGTAGTTTACAGGGGAGAGAGACCCAGTACTTC. The chain joins TRBV19 to TRBJ2-5; 7 positions agree with TRBD1. V was clipped by 5 bases and J by 4 bases; unmatched bases: 4. CDR3 length: 13 amino acids. CDR1 is LNHDA, CDR2 SQIVND, per germline (reference sequence).